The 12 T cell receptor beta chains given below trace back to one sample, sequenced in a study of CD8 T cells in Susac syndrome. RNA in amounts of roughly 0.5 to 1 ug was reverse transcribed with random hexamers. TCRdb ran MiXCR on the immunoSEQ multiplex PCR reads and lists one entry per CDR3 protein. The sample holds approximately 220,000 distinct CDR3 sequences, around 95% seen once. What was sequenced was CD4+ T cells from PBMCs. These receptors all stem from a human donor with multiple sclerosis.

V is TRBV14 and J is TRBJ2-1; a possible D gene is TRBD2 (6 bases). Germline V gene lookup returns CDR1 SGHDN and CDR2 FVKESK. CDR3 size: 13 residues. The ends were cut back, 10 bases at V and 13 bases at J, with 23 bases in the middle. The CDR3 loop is CATQQNVGGRQFF. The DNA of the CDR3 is TGTGCCACCCAGCAGAACGTCGGGGGACGCCAGTTCTTC.

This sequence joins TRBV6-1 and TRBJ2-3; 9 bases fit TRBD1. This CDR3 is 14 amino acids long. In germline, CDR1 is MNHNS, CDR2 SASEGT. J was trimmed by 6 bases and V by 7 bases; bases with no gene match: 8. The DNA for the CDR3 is TGTGCCAGCACTAGGGACAGGGCAACTGATACGCAGTATTTT. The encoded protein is CASTRDRATDTQYF.

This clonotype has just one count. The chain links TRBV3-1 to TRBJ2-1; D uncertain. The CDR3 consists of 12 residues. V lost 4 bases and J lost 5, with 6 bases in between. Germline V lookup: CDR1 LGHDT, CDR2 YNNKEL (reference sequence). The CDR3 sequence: CASSPANNEQFF. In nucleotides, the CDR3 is TGTGCCAGCAGCCCAGCCAACAATGAGCAGTTCTTC.

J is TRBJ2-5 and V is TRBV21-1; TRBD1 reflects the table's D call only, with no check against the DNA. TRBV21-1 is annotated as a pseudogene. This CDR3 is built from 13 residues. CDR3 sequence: CASTTQGRETQYF. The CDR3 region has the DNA TGTGCCAGCACCACACAGGGGAGGGAGACCCAGTACTTC.

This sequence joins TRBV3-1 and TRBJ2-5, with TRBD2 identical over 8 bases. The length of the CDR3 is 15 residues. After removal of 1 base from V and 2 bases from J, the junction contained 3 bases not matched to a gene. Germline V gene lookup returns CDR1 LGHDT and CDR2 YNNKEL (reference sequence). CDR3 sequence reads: CASSQAGTRQETQYF. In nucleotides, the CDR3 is TGTGCCAGCAGCCAAGCCGGGACTAGGCAAGAGACCCAGTACTTC.

Written as DNA, the CDR3 is TGTGCCAGCTCAACCCTAACTCCCCAGGGGGCGACAGGCACTGAAGCTTTCTTT. Translation gives CASSTLTPQGATGTEAFF. The chain has TRBV18 and TRBJ1-1; 8 nucleotides line up with TRBD1. Germline CDR1 KGHSH, CDR2 LQKENI. The ends lost 5 bases at V and 4 bases at J; junction bases unmatched: 18. This CDR3 has 18 amino acids.

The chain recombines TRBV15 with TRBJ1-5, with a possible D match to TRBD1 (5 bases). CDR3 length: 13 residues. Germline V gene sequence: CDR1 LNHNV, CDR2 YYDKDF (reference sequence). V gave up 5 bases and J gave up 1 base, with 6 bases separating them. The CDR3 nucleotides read TGTGCCACCAGCGGACAAAGCAATCAGCCCCAGCATTTT. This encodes CATSGQSNQPQHF.

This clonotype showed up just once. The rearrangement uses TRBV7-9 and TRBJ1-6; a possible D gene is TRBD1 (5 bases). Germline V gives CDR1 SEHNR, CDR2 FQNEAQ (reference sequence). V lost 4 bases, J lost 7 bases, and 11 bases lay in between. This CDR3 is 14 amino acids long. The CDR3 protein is CASSSGRANSPLHF. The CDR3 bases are TGTGCCAGCAGCTCCGGCAGGGCAAATTCACCCCTCCACTTT.

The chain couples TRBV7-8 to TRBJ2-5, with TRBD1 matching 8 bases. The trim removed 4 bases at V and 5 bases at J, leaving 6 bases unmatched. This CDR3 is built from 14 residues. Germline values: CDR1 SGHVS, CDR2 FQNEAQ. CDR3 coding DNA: TGTGCCAGCAGCTCCAGGGGGCGCGGGGAGACCCAGTACTTC. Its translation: CASSSRGRGETQYF.

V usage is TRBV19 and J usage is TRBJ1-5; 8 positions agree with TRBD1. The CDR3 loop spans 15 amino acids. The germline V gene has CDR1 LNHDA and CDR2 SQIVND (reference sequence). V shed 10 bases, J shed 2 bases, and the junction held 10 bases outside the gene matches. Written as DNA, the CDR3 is TGTGCCACCACAACAGGGGGGGGAGGCAATCAGCCCCAGCATTTT. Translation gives CATTTGGGGNQPQHF. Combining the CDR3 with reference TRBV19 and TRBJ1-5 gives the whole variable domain DGGITQSPKYLFRKEGQNVTLSCEQNLNHDAMYWYRQDPGQGLRLIYYSQIVNDFQKGDIAEGYSVSREKKESFPLTVTSAQKNPTAFYLCATTTGGGGNQPQHFGDGTRLSIL.

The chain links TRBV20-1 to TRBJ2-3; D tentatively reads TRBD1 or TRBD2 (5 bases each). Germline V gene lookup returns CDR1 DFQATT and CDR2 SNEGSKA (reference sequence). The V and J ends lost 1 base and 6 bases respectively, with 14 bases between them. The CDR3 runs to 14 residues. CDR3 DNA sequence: TGCAGTGCTAGAGGGACTCGCAAGGGGGATACGCAGTATTTT. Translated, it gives CSARGTRKGDTQYF.

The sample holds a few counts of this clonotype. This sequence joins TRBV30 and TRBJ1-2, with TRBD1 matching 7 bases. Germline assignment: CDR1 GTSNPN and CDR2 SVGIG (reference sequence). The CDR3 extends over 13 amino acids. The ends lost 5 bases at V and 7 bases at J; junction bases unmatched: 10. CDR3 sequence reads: CAWLLYRGGGYTF. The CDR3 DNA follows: TGTGCCTGGTTACTTTACAGGGGAGGTGGCTACACCTTC.